Following are 27 T cell receptor beta chains from one sample sequenced in a study of Graves' ophthalmopathy and Graves' hyperthyroidism. The TCR beta CDR3 regions underwent amplification from RNA transcripts. Second-round multiplex PCR came after a first-round RT-PCR that employed HTBI primers. TCRdb passed the multiplex PCR reads through MiXCR, listing each CDR3 protein once. The repertoire consists of around 1,200,000 distinct CDR3 sequences, with about 38% occurring once and the leading ten covering roughly 10%. Source material: peripheral blood or thyroid tissue (not recorded which). Source of these receptors: an adult man with Graves' hyperthyroidism.

This clonotype was observed many times. The V call is TRBV7-2, the J call TRBJ1-1; D gene unclear. Germline assignment: CDR1 SGHTA and CDR2 FQGNSA. The CDR3 sequence is 13 residues long. V was pared by 1 base and J by 6 bases, with 9 bases between. CDR3 nucleotides: TGTGCCAGCAGCTTAGAAGCGGAGTCTGAAGCTTTCTTT. As protein: CASSLEAESEAFF.

In this sample, this clonotype turned up many times. The chain carries TRBV5-8 and TRBJ1-1; unclear D gene. Germline values: CDR1 SGHTS, CDR2 YDEGEE. The V gene lost 2 bases and the J gene lost 8 bases, with 16 bases spanning the gap. The CDR3 has 14 residues. CDR3 in DNA: TGTGCCAGCAGCTTCCCCTCCCCAGCGGGGGAAGCTTTCTTT. This gives the protein CASSFPSPAGEAFF.

Of note for this clonotype: Compared with germline, one end of the junction differs, possibly owing to a read error. The CDR3 here is CASSQGDLRYEQYF. The CDR3 nucleotides are TGCGCCAGCAGCCAAGGTGATCTGCGCTACGAGCAGTACTTC. This chain joins TRBV7-9 and TRBJ2-7; D not certain. The CDR3 sequence is 14 residues long. Germline loops: CDR1 SEHNR, CDR2 FQNEAQ (reference sequence).

This clonotype showed up many times. One end of the junction fails to match germline, which may point to a read error. The chain uses TRBV20-1 and TRBJ1-5; the match to TRBD1 covers 8 bases. The CDR3 is 13 amino acids. Germline V lookup: CDR1 DFQATT, CDR2 SNEGSKA (reference sequence). In nucleotides, the CDR3 is TGCAGTGCTCGCGGGACAGGCAATCTGCCCCAGCATTTT. Its protein product is CSARGTGNLPQHF.

This sequence joins TRBV30 and TRBJ2-7, with D possibly matching TRBD1 (6 bases). The germline V gene encodes CDR1 GTSNPN and CDR2 SVGIG (reference sequence). The V gene lost 2 bases and the J gene lost 6 bases, with 14 bases spanning the gap. The length of the CDR3 is 13 residues. CDR3 coding DNA: TGTGCCTGGAGTCCATTGACAGGAATCGAGCAGTACTTC. It yields the protein CAWSPLTGIEQYF.

This chain links TRBV19 with TRBJ1-1; no reliable D call. Deletions cut 3 bases from V and 1 base from J, with 18 bases between. CDR1 LNHDA and CDR2 SQIVND come from the germline V gene (reference sequence). This CDR3 is 17 amino acids long. CDR3 sequence reads: CASSINSRRNRNTEAFF. As DNA, the CDR3 is TGTGCCAGTAGTATTAATTCGAGAAGAAACAGGAACACTGAAGCTTTCTTT.

This clonotype has at least ten counts. The chain uses TRBV9 and TRBJ2-7, with D unclear. Germline CDR1 and CDR2: SGDLS and YYNGEE. The length of the CDR3 is 12 residues. V was pared by 3 bases and J by 6 bases, with 10 bases between. For the CDR3, the DNA is TGTGCCAGCAGCGCCCAGCGTGGCGAGCAGTACTTC. This codes for CASSAQRGEQYF.

This CDR3 reads CAREGGRQNTGELFF. In DNA form, the CDR3 reads TGTGCCAGAGAGGGGGGCAGGCAGAACACCGGGGAGCTGTTTTTT. V is TRBV5-3 and J is TRBJ2-2; D assignment may be TRBD1 or TRBD2 (6 bases each). TRBV5-3 is an open reading frame whose function is uncertain. Trimming left V 7 bases short and J 1 base short, with 14 bases between. The CDR3 is made up of 15 amino acids.

The chain is built from TRBV20-1 and TRBJ2-7; 9 positions agree with TRBD2. This CDR3 contains 14 residues. CDR1 DFQATT and CDR2 SNEGSKA come from the germline V gene (reference sequence). The junction had 8 bases not matched to a gene; V was cut back by 5 bases and J by 3 bases. CDR3 in DNA: TGCAGTGCTTACCCTACTAGCGGGCTCTACGAGCAGTACTTC. Translating it yields CSAYPTSGLYEQYF.

On this clonotype itself: A much larger clone is a single base away; this may be a read error. The rearrangement joins TRBV20-1 to TRBJ2-7; D gene unclear. The CDR3 spans 12 residues. CDR1 and CDR2 (germline): DFQATT, SNEGSKA (reference sequence). V shed 2 bases and J shed 2 bases, with 7 bases lying between them. The CDR3: CSARRPPYEQYF. DNA for the CDR3: TGCAGTGCTAGACGTCCACCCTACGAGCAGTACTTC.

The chain combines TRBV7-7 with TRBJ2-6, with no clear D. The CDR3 contains 13 residues. In germline, CDR1 is SSHAT, CDR2 FNYEAQ (reference sequence). This CDR3 is CANQRPGANVLTF. The CDR3 region has the DNA TGTGCAAATCAGCGCCCTGGGGCCAACGTCCTGACTTTC.

In nucleotides, the CDR3 is TGTGCCAGCAGCCCACAGGGGGCTAAGCAGTACTTC. It yields the protein CASSPQGAKQYF. The chain links TRBV7-9 to TRBJ2-7; 9 bases map to TRBD1. The V segment lost 5 bases and the J segment 8 bases; nucleotides outside the gene matches: 4. Per the germline V gene, CDR1 is SEHNR and CDR2 is FQNEAQ (reference sequence). This CDR3 region has 12 residues.

This clonotype came up many times. The chain uses TRBV29-1 and TRBJ2-5, with 9 bases matching TRBD1. From germline, CDR1 is SQVTM and CDR2 ANQGSEA. The CDR3 length is 13 residues. Trimming at V came to 5 bases and at J to 1 base, leaving 2 bases not matched to a gene. CDR3 sequence (DNA): TGCAGCGTTAACAGGGGGCGCCAAGAGACCCAGTACTTC. Protein sequence: CSVNRGRQETQYF.

This clonotype was observed many times. The V and J genes are TRBV20-1 and TRBJ2-7, with TRBD1 as a possible D gene (6 bases). V gave up 6 bases and J gave up 3 bases, with 24 bases separating them. Germline loops: CDR1 DFQATT, CDR2 SNEGSKA (reference sequence). This CDR3 spans 16 amino acids. The CDR3 DNA is TGCAGTGCCCCCCCCGCGAGACTAAGACAGGTCTACGAGCAGTACTTC. Its translation: CSAPPARLRQVYEQYF.

This clonotype was counted a few times. This rearrangement joins TRBV15 to TRBJ2-6; possibly TRBD1 for D (5 bases). Germline CDR1 is LNHNV and CDR2 is YYDKDF (reference sequence). The CDR3 is 18 amino acids. Trimming took 5 bases from V and 2 from J, leaving 19 bases between them. The CDR3 DNA reads TGTGCCACCAGCCGCCAGGGTGCCCTAGGGACTGGGGCCAACGTCCTGACTTTC. It specifies CATSRQGALGTGANVLTF.

This chain uses TRBV29-1 with TRBJ1-2; tentatively, D is TRBD1 (6 bases). The CDR3 loop spans 13 amino acids. Germline CDR1 SQVTM, CDR2 ANQGSEA. V dropped 5 bases and J dropped 6 bases, with 16 bases sitting between them. The CDR3, as DNA: TGCAGCGTTAGGACAGCTCGGGCCCATGGCTACACCTTC. It codes for CSVRTARAHGYTF.

Many counts were recorded for this clonotype. CDR3 region: CASTLGPTYEQYF. The CDR3 nucleotides read TGTGCCAGCACTCTTGGACCCACCTACGAGCAGTACTTC. The V and J genes are TRBV2 and TRBJ2-7; no definite D call. CDR3 length: 13 amino acids. Looked up from germline, CDR1 is SNHLY and CDR2 is FYNNEI. Trimming took off 7 bases at V and 2 bases at J, with 12 bases between the two ends.

This clonotype was counted ten times or more. The CDR3, as DNA: TGCAGTGCTAGAGGGGTAAGGAACACTGAAGCTTTCTTT. Encoded protein: CSARGVRNTEAFF. The chain carries TRBV20-1 and TRBJ1-1, with no clear D. The CDR3 length is 13 residues. Germline loops: CDR1 DFQATT, CDR2 SNEGSKA (reference sequence). V lost 1 base and J 1 base, leaving 7 bases between the germline ends.

This clonotype was seen only a few times. This chain joins TRBV4-3 and TRBJ2-7; D call uncertain. This CDR3 is 14 amino acids long. Trimming pared 0 bases from V and 3 bases from J, leaving 9 bases between. Germline V lookup: CDR1 LGHNA, CDR2 YSLEER. The CDR3 loop reads CASSQDRLDYEQYF. The CDR3 nucleotides are TGCGCCAGCAGCCAAGATCGGCTCGACTACGAGCAGTACTTC.

This clonotype appeared many times. The rearrangement uses TRBV12-3 or TRBV12-4 and TRBJ1-1; TRBD1 might be the D (5 bases). The CDR3 has 12 residues. V lost 7 bases and J 4 bases, leaving 10 bases between the germline ends. The CDR3 DNA reads as TGTGCCAGCAATCAGGGAACCACTGAAGCTTTCTTT. It yields the protein CASNQGTTEAFF.

This chain connects TRBV6-6 to TRBJ1-4, with D perhaps matching TRBD1 (5 bases). CDR1 is MNHNY, CDR2 SVGAGI, per germline (reference sequence). This CDR3 spans 14 amino acids. The ends were cut back, 6 bases at V and 8 bases at J, with 16 bases in the middle. The CDR3 DNA is TGTGCCAGCAGGCCCCGGGGGGGGGACGAAAAACTGTTTTTT. This sequence encodes CASRPRGGDEKLFF.

J is TRBJ2-2 and V is TRBV20-1; 7 bases agree with TRBD2. CDR3 length: 16 amino acids. CDR1 and CDR2 (germline): DFQATT, SNEGSKA (reference sequence). V lost 0 bases and J lost 3; bases outside the gene matches: 7. CDR3 DNA: TGCAGTGCTAGAGATTGGCGGGAGAGCGACACCGGGGAGCTGTTTTTT. The encoded protein is CSARDWRESDTGELFF.

The chain uses TRBV20-1 and TRBJ1-4; tentative D call: TRBD1 (5 bases). This CDR3 is 14 amino acids long. The germline V gene has CDR1 DFQATT and CDR2 SNEGSKA (reference sequence). With 5 bases removed from V and 7 bases from J, the gap between germline ends came to 17 bases. In DNA form, the CDR3 reads TGCAGTGCTGCCTCCGGGACTAAGGGTGAAAAACTGTTTTTT. This gives the protein CSAASGTKGEKLFF.

The CDR3 protein is CASNRGSTNEKLFF. In DNA form, the CDR3 reads TGTGCCAGCAACCGAGGATCAACTAATGAAAAACTGTTTTTT. The rearrangement links TRBV6-2 or TRBV6-3 to TRBJ1-4; D remains ambiguous. The CDR3 has 14 residues. The germline gives CDR1 MNHEY, CDR2 SVGEGT. Trimming stripped 7 bases from V and 0 bases from J, with 9 bases between.

The V call is TRBV7-8, the J call TRBJ1-1; no reliable D call. The CDR3 totals 14 residues. The germline V and J ends were trimmed by 10 bases and 0 bases, with 15 bases remaining between them. Germline CDR1 is SGHVS and CDR2 is FQNEAQ. CDR3 DNA sequence: TGTGCCACACGGGGAGGCCAGTTGAACACTGAAGCTTTCTTT. Residues: CATRGGQLNTEAFF.

V and J are TRBV7-6 and TRBJ2-7; D possibly corresponds to TRBD1 (5 bases). Germline V gives CDR1 SGHVS, CDR2 FNYEAQ. V lost 5 bases and J 2 bases, leaving 22 bases between the germline ends. CDR3 length: 17 amino acids. CDR3 DNA sequence: TGTGCCAGCAGCCTACACTCCCACAGGCTCAACCCCTACGAGCAGTACTTC. The encoded protein is CASSLHSHRLNPYEQYF.

This clonotype was found a few times. The chain couples TRBV7-8 to TRBJ1-5; 11 bases match TRBD1. The CDR3 spans 15 residues. The germline V gene encodes CDR1 SGHVS and CDR2 FQNEAQ. J was trimmed by 6 bases and V by 7 bases; bases with no gene match: 8. The CDR3 nucleotides read TGTGCCAGCATCGAGGACAGGGGGCTAATTCAGCCCCAGCATTTT. It codes for CASIEDRGLIQPQHF.